The sequence of this T cell receptor (beta chain) was determined in a study of T-cell reconstitution after alpha-beta-depleted transplantation in children. This clonotype has just a few counts. It was with unique molecular identifiers that the TCRbeta library was prepared. In TCRdb, the PCR reads were re-called with MiXCR into one record per CDR3 protein. The sample shows approximately 240,000 distinct CDR3 sequences, 8% to 9.5% of them seen only once. V was cut by 4 bases and J by 2 bases, with 12 bases left in between. Germline CDR1 SGHRS, CDR2 YFSETQ. The CDR3 contains 14 residues. This sequence was found in a human donor who donated a stem cell graft to a child with acute lymphoblastic leukemia. Sequences were derived from PBMCs from the stem cell graft donor, sampled from the stem cell graft. The V call is TRBV5-1, the J call TRBJ2-5, with a weak D call TRBD1 (6 bases). The CDR3, as DNA: TGCGCCAGCAGCGCCTTGACAGGTCAAGAGACCCAGTACTTC. It translates to CASSALTGQETQYF.